These T cell receptor beta chains were read from a single sample in a study of blood T cell repertoires in COVID-19. Libraries were prepared by immunoSEQ multiplex PCR; TCRdb keeps only in-frame clonotypes and omits some of them. This sample has tens of thousands of clones, with about 90% found just once. The sequenced sample consisted of peripheral blood. Receptor source: a man aged 45 to 65 with acute or convalescent COVID-19. CDR3s include the opening cysteine and the closing phenylalanine or tryptophan. A D gene is named only where the DNA matches it firmly. Clone size appears in some rows only: once, few, many, or a class for an expanded clone.

14 - TRBJ1-4 - TRBV6-2/TRBV6-3 CASSYSAGNEKLFF TGTGCCAGCAGTTACTCGGCAGGGAACGAAAAACTGTTTTTT
14 - TRBJ2-2 - TRBV15 CATSGWKGVGELFF TGTGCCACCAGCGGATGGAAGGGGGTCGGGGAGCTGTTTTTT
8 - TRBJ1-6 once TRBV28 CASQPLHF TGTGCCAGCCAACCCCTCCACTTT
15 - TRBJ1-2 - TRBV6-1 CASSEAGTNNYGYTF TGTGCCAGCAGTGAAGCCGGGACAAATAACTATGGCTACACCTTC
19 - TRBJ2-1 few TRBV19 CASSIGVSGDLWSYNEQFF TGTGCCAGTAGTATCGGGGTATCGGGAGACCTGTGGTCCTACAATGAGCAGTTCTTC
13 TRBD2 TRBJ2-1 - TRBV2 CASSGLKNNEQFF TGTGCCAGTAGCGGGCTTAAAAACAATGAGCAGTTCTTC
13 TRBD2 TRBJ2-1 - TRBV19 CASSIASGRAQFF TGTGCCAGTAGTATTGCTAGCGGGAGGGCGCAGTTCTTC
13 - TRBJ1-5 - TRBV2 CASSRDINQPQHF TGTGCCAGCAGCCGGGACATCAATCAGCCCCAGCATTTT
17 TRBD2 TRBJ2-2 few TRBV5-6 CASSSLLAGGLTGELFF TGTGCCAGCAGCTCCCTCTTAGCGGGGGGGCTCACCGGGGAGCTGTTTTTT
14 - TRBJ2-7 few TRBV5-1 CASSFVGSSYEQYF TGCGCCAGCAGCTTCGTCGGTTCCTCCTACGAGCAGTACTTC